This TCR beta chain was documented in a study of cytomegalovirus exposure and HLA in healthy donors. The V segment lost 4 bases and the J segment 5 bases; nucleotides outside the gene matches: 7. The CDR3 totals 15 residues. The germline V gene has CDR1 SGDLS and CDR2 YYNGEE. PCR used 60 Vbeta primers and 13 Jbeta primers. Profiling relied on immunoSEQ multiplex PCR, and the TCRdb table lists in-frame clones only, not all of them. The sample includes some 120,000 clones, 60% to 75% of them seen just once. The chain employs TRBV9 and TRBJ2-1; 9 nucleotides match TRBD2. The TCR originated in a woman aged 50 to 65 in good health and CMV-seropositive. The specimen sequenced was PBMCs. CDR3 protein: CASSPYLAGNNEQFF. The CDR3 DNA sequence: TGTGCCAGCAGCCCATATCTAGCGGGGAACAATGAGCAGTTCTTC.